One T cell receptor beta chain is described in this entry. This specimen belongs to a study of blood T cell repertoires in COVID-19. Study summary: The analysed material was cDNA or gDNA that came from T cells, B-cell-depleted T cells, or PBMCs.

In the original analysis: Amplification from reference gene primers served as the basis for estimated nucleated cell counts. The data were produced by immunoSEQ multiplex PCR, yet TCRdb's version contains in-frame clones alone and is incomplete. D and trimming were read from the DNA, whereas the V and J calls and clone size are those reported in that table. This table has approximately 220,000 clones, about four fifths appearing once. With 5 bases removed from V and 4 bases from J, the gap between germline ends came to 12 bases. The germline V gene has CDR1 LNHDA and CDR2 SQIVND (reference sequence). The CDR3 has 14 amino acids.

The source of this sequence is a woman between 40 and 50 years old who had recovered from COVID-19. The chain is built from TRBV19 and TRBJ1-5; D not resolved. The sample consisted of PBMCs or T cells enriched from blood (not recorded which). The CDR3 here is CASSRPGTNQPQHF. The DNA of the CDR3 is TGTGCCAGTAGTCGGCCGGGAACAAATCAGCCCCAGCATTTT. The whole variable domain, remainder taken from reference TRBV19 and TRBJ1-5, is DGGITQSPKYLFRKEGQNVTLSCEQNLNHDAMYWYRQDPGQGLRLIYYSQIVNDFQKGDIAEGYSVSREKKESFPLTVTSAQKNPTAFYLCASSRPGTNQPQHFGDGTRLSIL.